The 32 T cell receptor beta chains in this list originate from one sample, sequenced in a study of CD8+ T cells in alopecia areata (dated by TCRdb to 2017 to 2018). The time point label on this specimen signifies: 4 weeks on oral tofacitinib. In light of the paper, this sample's treatment or condition label describes: oral pan-JAK inhibitor, 5-10 mg twice daily. Library creation used the immunoSEQ multiplex PCR assay. RNA was extracted from all samples and reverse transcribed into cDNA, which served as template for TCR sequencing. TCRdb took this table from immuneACCESS and kept in-frame rearrangements with V and J called. Such tables lack part of the clones; where checked against another copy, unresolved V genes explain under half of the gap, and the rest is unexplained. In this sample the table shows 150,000 to 250,000 clones, 45% to 65% of which occur a single time. The leading ten clones occupy less than 4% of the sample.

This specimen consisted of CD4+ T cells sorted from blood, obtained at week 4, from a patient treated with tofacitinib. Receptor source: a human donor with alopecia areata.

The rearrangement joins TRBV11-2 to TRBJ2-3, with unresolved D. Trimming shortened V by 5 bases and J by 5 bases, and 11 bases separated the two germline ends. Germline V gene sequence: CDR1 SGHAT, CDR2 FQNNGV. The length of the CDR3 is 13 residues. The CDR3 protein is CASSGQVGDTQYF. The CDR3 nucleotides read TGTGCCAGCAGCGGGCAGGTGGGAGATACGCAGTATTTT.

The V gene is TRBV2, the J gene TRBJ2-1; D might be TRBD2 (6 bases). V lost 7 bases and J 8 bases, leaving 12 bases between the germline ends. The V gene's germline CDR1 is SNHLY and CDR2 FYNNEI. The CDR3 is 12 amino acids. The CDR3, as DNA: TGTGCCAGCATTCGGGAGTCGCATGAGCAGTTCTTC. It translates to CASIRESHEQFF.

This CDR3 reads CASSLDNLNIQYF. CDR3 nucleotide sequence: TGTGCCAGCAGCTTAGACAACCTAAACATTCAGTACTTC. The genes are TRBV7-2 and TRBJ2-4; D gene ambiguous. The germline V gene encodes CDR1 SGHTA and CDR2 FQGNSA. V lost 1 base, J lost 6 bases, and 7 bases lay in between. CDR3 size: 13 residues.

Notes on this clone: Mismatch with germline at one junction end may stem from a read error. V and J are TRBV7-2 and TRBJ1-5; possibly TRBD1 for D (6 bases). CDR1 is SGHTA and CDR2 is FQGNSA in the germline V gene. The CDR3 length is 15 residues. The CDR3 bases are TGTGCCAGCAGCTTGGGGACATGGAGCAGTCAGCCCCAGCATTTT. Translation gives CASSLGTWSSQPQHF.

In its sample, this clone was seen once. The CDR3 coding sequence is TGTGCCTGGAGTCCTCGGACAGGGAACGACGGCTACACCTTC. Protein sequence: CAWSPRTGNDGYTF. This chain joins TRBV30 and TRBJ1-2, with TRBD1 matching over 8 bases. Germline CDR1 is GTSNPN and CDR2 is SVGIG (reference sequence). This CDR3 has 14 amino acids. The junction had 10 bases not matched to a gene; V was cut back by 2 bases and J by 8 bases.

The CDR3 coding sequence is TGTGCCTGGAGTCGAAGTCCAGGAGCCTACGAGCAGTACTTC. Its protein product is CAWSRSPGAYEQYF. The chain uses TRBV30 and TRBJ2-7; D uncertain. The germline CDR1 and CDR2 sequences are GTSNPN and SVGIG (reference sequence). This CDR3 has 14 residues. V was pared by 2 bases and J by 2 bases, with 13 bases between. The variable domain in full, with the rest retrieved from reference TRBV30 and TRBJ2-7, is SQTIHQWPATLVQPVGSPLSLECTVEGTSNPNLYWYRQAAGRGLQLLFYSVGIGQISSEVPQNLSASRPQDRQFILSSKKLLLSDSGFYLCAWSRSPGAYEQYFGPGTRLTVT.

This clone was seen a few times. Other nucleotide sequences from this sample produce the same CDR3. This chain links TRBV29-1 with TRBJ2-7; TRBD1 is a possible D gene (6 bases). Trimming took off 4 bases at V and 4 bases at J, with 11 bases between the two ends. The CDR3 contains 12 residues. Germline V gene lookup returns CDR1 SQVTM and CDR2 ANQGSEA. In DNA form, the CDR3 reads TGCAGCGTTGTCGTTAGGGGGTACGAGCAGTACTTC. Translating it yields CSVVVRGYEQYF.

This clone appeared a few times. The J gene is TRBJ2-2, the V gene TRBV27; a possible D gene is TRBD2 (7 bases). V was cut by 10 bases and J by 5 bases, with 17 bases left in between. The CDR3 has 14 amino acids. CDR1 and CDR2 from the germline V gene are MNHEY and SMNVEV (reference sequence). CDR3 in amino acids: CATSGGLRTGELFF. The CDR3, as DNA: TGTGCCACCTCGGGGGGCCTACGGACCGGGGAGCTGTTTTTT.

The rearrangement joins TRBV15 to TRBJ2-7; D is possibly TRBD1 (5 bases). V lost 3 bases to trimming and J lost 5 bases, with 11 bases between them. CDR1 LNHNV and CDR2 YYDKDF come from the germline V gene (reference sequence). The length of the CDR3 is 13 residues. CDR3 loop: CATSRVWGNEQYF. CDR3 DNA sequence: TGTGCCACCAGCAGGGTTTGGGGCAACGAGCAGTACTTC.

The chain has TRBV2 and TRBJ1-2; D gene uncertain. V lost 7 bases and J 6 bases, leaving 21 bases between the germline ends. The CDR3 loop spans 15 amino acids. The germline CDR1 and CDR2 sequences are SNHLY and FYNNEI. The CDR3: CASTTSTSGVHGYTF. In DNA form, the CDR3 reads TGTGCCAGCACCACGTCTACGAGTGGGGTCCATGGCTACACCTTC.

CDR3 loop: CASSELGQSGYEQYF. DNA for the CDR3: TGTGCCAGCAGTGAATTGGGGCAGTCGGGCTACGAGCAGTACTTC. J is TRBJ2-7 and V is TRBV25-1, with a tentative D call TRBD1 (5 bases). Germline V CDR1 and CDR2: MGHDK, SYGVNS. The CDR3 runs to 15 residues. V was pared by 1 base and J by 3 bases, with 13 bases between.

The gene calls are TRBV30 and TRBJ1-1; 9 nucleotides match TRBD1. The CDR3 is made up of 12 amino acids. Germline assignment: CDR1 GTSNPN and CDR2 SVGIG (reference sequence). With V trimmed by 8 bases and J by 1 base, 2 bases remained unmatched. For the CDR3, the DNA is TGTGCCGGGGGACAGGGGAACACTGAAGCTTTCTTT. As protein: CAGGQGNTEAFF.

The genes are TRBV29-1 and TRBJ2-3, with 10 positions matching TRBD1. Germline V CDR1 and CDR2: SQVTM, ANQGSEA. With 6 bases clipped from V and 4 bases from J, the junction kept 19 bases outside the gene matches. The CDR3 totals 18 residues. In nucleotides, the CDR3 is TGCAGCGTCCACAGACTAATCCGGACAGGGGGACGGGCAGATACGCAGTATTTT. This gives the protein CSVHRLIRTGGRADTQYF.

The genes are TRBV29-1 and TRBJ1-1; D uncertain. This CDR3 comprises 13 residues. Germline V gene data show CDR1 as SQVTM and CDR2 as ANQGSEA. V gave up 6 bases and J gave up 0 bases, with 11 bases separating them. CDR3 DNA: TGCAGCGTCTCCAGGAATATGAACACTGAAGCTTTCTTT. It yields the protein CSVSRNMNTEAFF.

This rearrangement joins TRBV18 to TRBJ1-5; D is undetermined. The CDR3 totals 15 residues. In germline, CDR1 is KGHSH, CDR2 LQKENI. Trimming removed 6 bases at V and 5 bases at J, with 17 bases between. This CDR3 reads CASSPTAFRDQPQHF. The DNA for the CDR3 is TGTGCCAGCTCCCCAACAGCCTTCCGCGATCAGCCCCAGCATTTT. The variable domain in full, with the rest retrieved from reference TRBV18 and TRBJ1-5, is NAGVMQNPRHLVRRRGQEARLRCSPMKGHSHVYWYRQLPEEGLKFMVYLQKENIIDESGMPKERFSAEFPKEGPSILRIQQVVRGDSAAYFCASSPTAFRDQPQHFGDGTRLSIL.

The rearrangement joins TRBV27 to TRBJ2-3; 7 bases agree with TRBD2. Germline CDR1 is MNHEY and CDR2 is SMNVEV (reference sequence). V was clipped by 2 bases and J by 4 bases; unmatched bases: 0. This CDR3 is 13 amino acids long. CDR3 sequence: CASSLAGADTQYF. CDR3 DNA: TGTGCCAGCAGTTTAGCGGGGGCAGATACGCAGTATTTT.

In this sample, this clone turned up a few times. The rearrangement joins TRBV27 to TRBJ1-2; TRBD1 matches 10 bases. Germline CDR1 reads MNHEY; CDR2 reads SMNVEV (reference sequence). This CDR3 contains 15 residues. Trimming took 2 bases from V and 4 from J; bases not matched to a gene: 4. CDR3 DNA: TGTGCCAGCAGTTTACGGGACAGGGGCCCCTATGGCTACACCTTC. Its translation is CASSLRDRGPYGYTF.

The chain carries TRBV6-6 and TRBJ2-2; D is unresolved. Germline CDR1 and CDR2: MNHNY and SVGAGI (reference sequence). The CDR3 totals 12 residues. Trimming cost V 8 bases and J 1 base, with 5 bases left between them. This chain's CDR3 is CASGKNTGELFF. CDR3 bases: TGTGCCAGCGGAAAGAACACCGGGGAGCTGTTTTTT.

The rearrangement joins TRBV6-5 to TRBJ1-2; D remains unclear. V was clipped by 3 bases and J by 6 bases, with 11 bases between them. Per the germline V gene, CDR1 is MNHEY and CDR2 is SVGAGI. The CDR3 spans 13 residues. CDR3 sequence reads: CASSYIVGDGYTF. The CDR3 DNA sequence: TGTGCCAGCAGTTATATTGTTGGGGATGGCTACACCTTC.

This clone occurred a few times. CDR3 sequence reads: CASSPQVAISGEQFF. The CDR3 nucleotides read TGTGCCAGCTCACCCCAGGTTGCGATTTCTGGTGAGCAGTTCTTC. The chain combines TRBV18 with TRBJ2-1; no firm D call. Trimming shortened V by 3 bases and J by 9 bases, and 18 bases separated the two germline ends. The CDR3 has 15 residues. Looked up from germline, CDR1 is KGHSH and CDR2 is LQKENI.

To note about this clone: It may be a read error: a sequence one base away is much more abundant. The chain couples TRBV14 to TRBJ2-5; the D is unclear. The CDR3 is 11 residues long. Germline V gene sequence: CDR1 SGHDN, CDR2 FVKESK. The ends were cut back, 4 bases at V and 3 bases at J, with 3 bases in the middle. CDR3 protein: CASSLEETQYF. The CDR3 DNA reads TGTGCCAGCAGCCTAGAAGAGACCCAGTACTTC.

The chain recombines TRBV30 with TRBJ2-5; the match to TRBD1 covers 7 bases. V shed 4 bases and J 1 base; nucleotides not matched to a gene: 6. There are 14 residues in the CDR3. Germline CDR1 GTSNPN, CDR2 SVGIG (reference sequence). As DNA, the CDR3 is TGTGCCTGGATTAAGAGGGACAGCCAAGAGACCCAGTACTTC. It encodes CAWIKRDSQETQYF.

This clone was found a few times. The J gene is TRBJ1-1, the V gene TRBV7-9; D call uncertain. CDR1 is SEHNR, CDR2 FQNEAQ, per germline (reference sequence). The CDR3 sequence is 12 residues long. Deletions cut 10 bases from V and 5 bases from J, with 14 bases between. The CDR3 coding sequence is TGTGCCACCGCCGTGAGAGGGACTGAAGCTTTCTTT. It is translated as CATAVRGTEAFF.

This chain links TRBV29-1 with TRBJ2-5; D ambiguous. CDR1 is SQVTM and CDR2 is ANQGSEA in the germline V gene. V gave up 7 bases and J gave up 5 bases, with 8 bases separating them. CDR3 size: 10 residues. The CDR3: CSAYEETQYF. CDR3 nucleotides: TGCAGCGCCTATGAGGAGACCCAGTACTTC.

This clone was detected only a few times. The CDR3 sequence: CASSGEGQPQHF. The CDR3 DNA is TGTGCCAGCAGTGGTGAGGGTCAGCCCCAGCATTTT. This chain connects TRBV2 to TRBJ1-5; no definite D call. In germline, CDR1 is SNHLY, CDR2 FYNNEI. V dropped 4 bases and J dropped 6 bases, with 7 bases sitting between them. The length of the CDR3 is 12 residues. The full variable domain, rest sourced from reference TRBV2 and TRBJ1-5, is EPEVTQTPSHQVTQMGQEVILRCVPISNHLYFYWYRQILGQKVEFLVSFYNNEISEKSEIFDDQFSVERPDGSNFTLKIRSTKLEDSAMYFCASSGEGQPQHFGDGTRLSIL.

The V and J genes are TRBV7-2 and TRBJ2-7; no reliable D call. This CDR3 comprises 12 residues. V was pared by 4 bases and J by 5 bases, with 9 bases between. The germline gives CDR1 SGHTA, CDR2 FQGNSA. In DNA form, the CDR3 reads TGTGCCAGCAGCTCCGTTGGCCACGAGCAGTACTTC. Translated: CASSSVGHEQYF.

J is TRBJ2-3 and V is TRBV29-1, with D tentatively TRBD2 (5 bases). The CDR3 loop spans 12 amino acids. From germline, CDR1 is SQVTM and CDR2 ANQGSEA. Trimming pared 7 bases from V and 1 base from J, leaving 9 bases between. The CDR3 sequence: CSDPGGTDTQYF. The CDR3 DNA is TGCAGCGACCCCGGGGGCACAGATACGCAGTATTTT.

The chain uses TRBV18 and TRBJ2-5; TRBD1 agrees at 9 bases. V was pared by 4 bases and J by 5 bases, with 5 bases of the junction left unmatched. This CDR3 has 14 residues. CDR1 is KGHSH, CDR2 LQKENI, per germline. The CDR3 DNA follows: TGTGCCAGCTCACTCACAGGGGGCCGGGAGACCCAGTACTTC. It specifies CASSLTGGRETQYF. The whole variable domain, filled in from reference TRBV18 and TRBJ2-5, reads NAGVMQNPRHLVRRRGQEARLRCSPMKGHSHVYWYRQLPEEGLKFMVYLQKENIIDESGMPKERFSAEFPKEGPSILRIQQVVRGDSAAYFCASSLTGGRETQYFGPGTRLLVL.

This clone has a single count. The J gene is TRBJ2-2, the V gene TRBV9; 9 bases are shared with TRBD2. Per germline, CDR1 SGDLS and CDR2 YYNGEE. Trimming took 0 bases from V and 0 from J; bases not matched to a gene: 3. The CDR3 has 17 residues. The CDR3 sequence: CASSVGSGGPNTGELFF. In DNA, the CDR3 is TGTGCCAGCAGCGTAGGAAGCGGGGGGCCGAACACCGGGGAGCTGTTTTTT.

The rearrangement links TRBV19 to TRBJ2-6; D unresolved. CDR3 size: 17 residues. V lost 0 bases to trimming and J lost 4 bases, with 13 bases between them. Germline V gene sequence: CDR1 LNHDA, CDR2 SQIVND (reference sequence). CDR3 residues: CASSIDRLREGANVLTF. CDR3 coding DNA: TGTGCCAGTAGTATAGATCGTTTAAGGGAAGGGGCCAACGTCCTGACTTTC. The full variable domain, completed using reference TRBV19 and TRBJ2-6, is DGGITQSPKYLFRKEGQNVTLSCEQNLNHDAMYWYRQDPGQGLRLIYYSQIVNDFQKGDIAEGYSVSREKKESFPLTVTSAQKNPTAFYLCASSIDRLREGANVLTFGAGSRLTVL.

Only a few counts were recorded for this clone. The chain combines TRBV11-1 with TRBJ2-1; the D is unclear. V gave up 1 base and J gave up 6 bases, with 7 bases separating them. The germline gives CDR1 SGHAT, CDR2 FQDESV (reference sequence). This CDR3 contains 13 residues. DNA for the CDR3: TGTGCCAGCAGCTTAGGACTGGTCAATGAGCAGTTCTTC. Amino acid sequence: CASSLGLVNEQFF.

This sequence joins TRBV29-1 and TRBJ1-1; D is undetermined. Looked up from germline, CDR1 is SQVTM and CDR2 is ANQGSEA. This CDR3 is built from 11 residues. V lost 4 bases and J 2 bases, leaving 5 bases between the germline ends. In DNA, the CDR3 is TGCAGCGTTGTACTCAACACTGAAGCTTTCTTT. Translating gives CSVVLNTEAFF.